One T cell receptor (beta chain) is described in this entry. The antigen remains unidentified. The V segment lost 3 bases and the J segment 0 bases; nucleotides outside the gene matches: 15. This CDR3 comprises 19 residues. Germline loops: CDR1 LNHNV, CDR2 YYDKDF (reference sequence). These data come from a study of cytomegalovirus exposure and HLA in healthy donors. PCR employed 60 Vbeta and 13 Jbeta primers. Clones were sequenced by immunoSEQ multiplex PCR, and TCRdb holds only the in-frame ones, with some missing. This table holds 170,000 or so clones, 80% to 90% found once. Study-wide findings and caveats: Researchers counted 150 to 200 TCR beta chains as cytomegalovirus-associated. Most TCR sequences proved rare, with some public TCRs found in many donors. About 90% or about 30% of the time was how often most TCR beta V segments were productive, according to an earlier analysis.

The chain has TRBV15 and TRBJ2-5; TRBD1 agrees at 8 bases. The clonotype was recovered from a man aged 18 to 30 in good health and CMV-seronegative. Specimen: PBMCs. In nucleotides, the CDR3 is TGTGCCACCAGCAGTCGAGGACAGGGCACAACAATTTACCAAGAGACCCAGTACTTC. Protein product: CATSSRGQGTTIYQETQYF.